The present T cell receptor (beta chain) was sequenced within a study of T cell changes during pregnancy in multiple sclerosis. The table came from immunoSEQ multiplex PCR; TCRdb's copy has only in-frame clones and leaves some out. The table includes tens of thousands of clones, around 90% detected once. This CDR3 spans 18 amino acids. The J segment lost 0 bases and the V segment lost 4 bases, leaving 14 bases of the junction unmatched. Germline V gives CDR1 SGHAT, CDR2 FQNNGV. V usage is TRBV11-2 and J usage is TRBJ2-7; 8 bases are shared with TRBD2. The sample here was peripheral blood, taken in the first trimester of pregnancy. This clonotype was obtained from a female donor with multiple sclerosis, enrolled in a pregnancy study. The CDR3, as DNA: TGTGCCAGCAGCTCTTTCTCTCCTATCGGGAGGGGCTCCTACGAGCAGTACTTC. This translates into CASSSFSPIGRGSYEQYF.